The 24 T cell receptor beta chains presented below share a single source sample, sequenced in a study of blood T cell repertoires in COVID-19. Only in-frame clones appear in the TCRdb table, and some are missing; sequencing was by immunoSEQ multiplex PCR. This table has around 230,000 clones, around 84% appearing once. The sample consisted of peripheral blood. The origin of the receptors is a man aged 45-65 years with COVID-19, enrolled during active disease.

The chain couples TRBV28 to TRBJ1-6, with D tentatively TRBD1 (5 bases). The CDR3 totals 12 residues. With 5 bases removed from V and 7 bases from J, the gap between germline ends came to 6 bases. CDR1 MDHEN and CDR2 SYDVKM come from the germline V gene. CDR3 DNA sequence: TGTGCCAGCAGTGGGGGGAATTCACCCCTCCACTTT. It specifies CASSGGNSPLHF. Full variable domain (rest looked up from reference TRBV28 and TRBJ1-6): DVKVTQSSRYLVKRTGEKVFLECVQDMDHENMFWYRQDPGLGLRLIYFSYDVKMKEKGDIPEGYSVSREKKERFSLILESASTNQTSMYLCASSGGNSPLHFGNGTRLTVT.

The chain uses TRBV5-1 and TRBJ1-1; the D gene is possibly TRBD1 (6 bases). The CDR3 loop spans 15 amino acids. Germline lookup yields CDR1 SGHRS and CDR2 YFSETQ. Trimming shortened V by 5 bases and J by 0 bases, and 14 bases separated the two germline ends. CDR3 protein: CASRWRTGMNTEAFF. CDR3 nucleotide sequence: TGCGCCAGCAGGTGGCGAACAGGGATGAACACTGAAGCTTTCTTT.

V gene TRBV29-1 combines with J gene TRBJ1-3, with 7 nucleotides matching TRBD1. The germline V gene has CDR1 SQVTM and CDR2 ANQGSEA. V lost 6 bases to trimming and J lost 2 bases; unmatched junction nucleotides: 7. This CDR3 contains 14 residues. CDR3 loop: CSVLVQGAGNTIYF. The CDR3 DNA sequence: TGCAGCGTACTGGTTCAGGGGGCTGGAAACACCATATATTTT.

This clone is a singleton in its sample. The DNA for the CDR3 is TGTGCCAGCAGTATTCCTCCGGGACAGGGGGACGGGAGCGGATATGGCTACACCTTC. This codes for CASSIPPGQGDGSGYGYTF. This chain links TRBV28 with TRBJ1-2, with TRBD1 matching over 11 bases. This CDR3 is 19 amino acids long. Trimming cost V 5 bases and J 5 bases; bases outside gene matches: 19. The germline CDR1 and CDR2 sequences are MDHEN and SYDVKM.

The chain couples TRBV28 to TRBJ2-1; 7 bases match TRBD1. The germline V gene encodes CDR1 MDHEN and CDR2 SYDVKM. This CDR3 spans 14 amino acids. V lost 3 bases and J lost 8; bases outside the gene matches: 7. CDR3 region: CASSFYDRAYEQFF. The CDR3 DNA reads as TGTGCCAGCAGTTTTTACGACAGGGCCTATGAGCAGTTCTTC.

This clone was observed a single time. This chain uses TRBV19 with TRBJ1-3; weak D call: TRBD1 (5 bases). Trimming left V 4 bases short and J 4 bases short, with 17 bases between. The germline CDR1 and CDR2 sequences are LNHDA and SQIVND (reference sequence). The CDR3 has 16 residues. The CDR3 nucleotides read TGTGCCAGTAGTAGGGCGTCGTGGGGCTTGGGAAACACCATATATTTT. It encodes CASSRASWGLGNTIYF.

The V gene is TRBV7-2, the J gene TRBJ1-5; weak D call: TRBD1 (5 bases). Per the germline V gene, CDR1 is SGHTA and CDR2 is FQGNSA. The CDR3 is made up of 15 amino acids. V lost 5 bases and J 9 bases, leaving 20 bases between the germline ends. Here the CDR3 reads CASSPQGATAGPQHF. The CDR3 DNA sequence: TGTGCCAGCAGCCCCCAAGGGGCCACGGCAGGGCCCCAGCATTTT.

This clone was seen a single time. The chain uses TRBV11-2 and TRBJ2-1; 7 bases fit TRBD1. Germline CDR1 SGHAT, CDR2 FQNNGV. Trimming took 4 bases from V and 4 from J; bases not matched to a gene: 4. The CDR3 contains 14 residues. The CDR3 coding sequence is TGTGCCAGCAGCTCTGACAGGGTATACAATGAGCAGTTCTTC. Protein sequence: CASSSDRVYNEQFF.

This sequence joins TRBV5-4 and TRBJ2-1; D unresolved. CDR1 and CDR2 (germline): SGHNT, YYREEE (reference sequence). The CDR3 runs to 11 residues. V shed 2 bases and J shed 8 bases, with 5 bases lying between them. Written as DNA, the CDR3 is TGTGCCAGCAGCTTCGGTCATGAGCAGTTCTTC. Protein: CASSFGHEQFF.

V gene TRBV19 combines with J gene TRBJ2-2, with 12 nucleotides matching TRBD2. The ends lost 8 bases at V and 3 bases at J; junction bases unmatched: 1. The CDR3 spans 14 residues. Germline V gives CDR1 LNHDA, CDR2 SQIVND (reference sequence). CDR3 bases: TGTGCCAGTGGGACTAGCGGGTACACCGGGGAGCTGTTTTTT. Encoded protein: CASGTSGYTGELFF.

This sequence joins TRBV7-6 and TRBJ2-5; D perhaps matches TRBD2 (6 bases). The CDR3 consists of 16 residues. Germline-derived CDR1 and CDR2 are SGHVS and FNYEAQ. Deletions cut 5 bases from V and 5 bases from J, with 21 bases between. Here the CDR3 DNA reads TGTGCCAGCAGCCCCGCGGGGAGCACAATGGGGGAGACCCAGTACTTC. Its translation is CASSPAGSTMGETQYF.

V gene TRBV3-1 (or the pseudogene TRBV3-2) combines with J gene TRBJ2-1, with a possible D match to TRBD2 (6 bases). This CDR3 is 14 amino acids long. V was pared by 0 bases and J by 10 bases, with 13 bases between. Germline V lookup: CDR1 LGHDT, CDR2 YNNKEL (reference sequence). CDR3 sequence reads: CASSQDLAREEQFF. CDR3 nucleotides: TGTGCCAGCAGCCAAGATTTAGCTCGGGAGGAGCAGTTCTTC.

This chain links TRBV30 with TRBJ1-2, with 11 bases identical to TRBD1. CDR1 and CDR2 (germline): GTSNPN, SVGIG (reference sequence). There are 15 residues in the CDR3. V lost 2 bases to trimming and J lost 7 bases; unmatched junction nucleotides: 9. In DNA form, the CDR3 reads TGTGCCTGGAGTATGAGCTGGACAGGGGGCTTTGGCTACACCTTC. Translated, it gives CAWSMSWTGGFGYTF.

This rearrangement joins TRBV5-8 to TRBJ1-5; 7 nucleotides align to TRBD1. The CDR3 is 14 amino acids. The germline V gene has CDR1 SGHTS and CDR2 YDEGEE. V gave up 6 bases and J gave up 4 bases; unmatched junction bases: 7. The CDR3 protein is CASILVTGNQPQHF. As DNA, the CDR3 is TGTGCCAGCATCCTCGTGACAGGGAATCAGCCCCAGCATTTT.

The chain has TRBV5-1 and TRBJ2-7; 15 positions agree with TRBD2. The CDR3 extends over 17 amino acids. CDR1 SGHRS and CDR2 YFSETQ come from the germline V gene. The J segment lost 3 bases and the V segment lost 2 bases, leaving 6 bases of the junction unmatched. This chain's CDR3 is CASSLAGTSGGRYEQYF. CDR3 sequence (DNA): TGCGCCAGCAGCTTAGCCGGGACTAGCGGGGGGCGCTACGAGCAGTACTTC.

This chain connects TRBV7-9 to TRBJ2-3, with D perhaps TRBD1 (5 bases). Per the germline V gene, CDR1 is SEHNR and CDR2 is FQNEAQ (reference sequence). With 7 bases removed from V and 0 bases from J, the gap between germline ends came to 20 bases. The CDR3 totals 17 residues. The CDR3: CASNKPWGSGSTDTQYF. The CDR3, as DNA: TGTGCCAGCAACAAACCCTGGGGCTCAGGGAGCACAGATACGCAGTATTTT.

The chain employs TRBV30 and TRBJ1-5; D unclear. This CDR3 contains 15 residues. CDR1 and CDR2 (germline): GTSNPN, SVGIG (reference sequence). V was trimmed by 0 bases and J by 2 bases, leaving 11 bases between them. In nucleotides, the CDR3 is TGTGCCTGGAGTGTATCGGGTAGGCGCAATCAGCCCCAGCATTTT. Protein sequence: CAWSVSGRRNQPQHF.

The chain recombines TRBV25-1 with TRBJ2-7, with TRBD1 matching over 7 bases. The CDR3 is 13 amino acids. Germline loops: CDR1 MGHDK, CDR2 SYGVNS. V gave up 7 bases and J gave up 3 bases; unmatched junction bases: 6. CDR3 DNA sequence: TGTGCCAGCACCAGGGGGTTAGGCTACGAGCAGTACTTC. Protein product: CASTRGLGYEQYF.

This clone appeared a few times. The CDR3 sequence: CASSPLKKGGAGTGELFF. For the CDR3, the DNA is TGTGCCAGCTCACCACTGAAAAAAGGGGGCGCAGGCACCGGGGAGCTGTTTTTT. V and J are TRBV18 and TRBJ2-2, with 7 nucleotides matching TRBD1. The junction had 12 bases not matched to a gene; V was cut back by 1 base and J by 4 bases. This CDR3 has 18 amino acids. From germline, CDR1 is KGHSH and CDR2 LQKENI. The full variable domain, in which reference TRBV18 and TRBJ2-2 provide the parts outside the CDR3, is NAGVMQNPRHLVRRRGQEARLRCSPMKGHSHVYWYRQLPEEGLKFMVYLQKENIIDESGMPKERFSAEFPKEGPSILRIQQVVRGDSAAYFCASSPLKKGGAGTGELFFGEGSRLTVL.

The chain joins TRBV11-2 to TRBJ1-1, with TRBD1 matching 8 bases. V lost 6 bases, J lost 5 bases, and 5 bases stayed unmatched. Germline lookup yields CDR1 SGHAT and CDR2 FQNNGV. This CDR3 comprises 13 residues. CDR3 DNA sequence: TGTGCCAGCAGTTCCCAGGGGGCAACTGAAGCTTTCTTT. It is translated as CASSSQGATEAFF. Supplemented by reference TRBV11-2 and TRBJ1-1, the full variable domain reads EAGVAQSPRYKIIEKRQSVAFWCNPISGHATLYWYQQILGQGPKLLIQFQNNGVVDDSQLPKDRFSAERLKGVDSTLKIQPAKLEDSAVYLCASSSQGATEAFFGQGTRLTVV.

The chain uses TRBV19 and TRBJ1-1; D is possibly TRBD1 (6 bases). Deletions cut 6 bases from V and 2 bases from J, with 19 bases between. The CDR3 loop spans 16 amino acids. Germline V gives CDR1 LNHDA, CDR2 SQIVND (reference sequence). As DNA, the CDR3 is TGTGCCAGTAGGACTACACCCGGGACAAAAAACACTGAAGCTTTCTTT. Its translation is CASRTTPGTKNTEAFF.

CDR3 residues: CASSLTGGQGTEAFF. The CDR3 DNA reads TGTGCCAGCAGTCTCACCGGTGGACAGGGAACTGAAGCTTTCTTT. The chain has TRBV6-5 and TRBJ1-1; 8 bases agree with TRBD1. The germline V gene has CDR1 MNHEY and CDR2 SVGAGI. The CDR3 consists of 15 residues. With 5 bases clipped from V and 5 bases from J, the junction kept 10 bases outside the gene matches.

The chain has TRBV24-1 and TRBJ1-3, with 9 positions matching TRBD1. Germline V gene lookup returns CDR1 KGHDR and CDR2 SFDVKD. Losses at the gene ends were 0 bases for V and 3 bases for J; bases not matched to a gene: 17. The length of the CDR3 is 21 residues. The CDR3 is CATSDLRVGDREVFSGNTIYF. The DNA of the CDR3 is TGTGCCACCAGTGATTTGAGGGTAGGGGACAGGGAGGTTTTTAGTGGAAACACCATATATTTT.

This chain joins TRBV5-4 and TRBJ1-6; D gene uncertain. From germline, CDR1 is SGHNT and CDR2 YYREEE (reference sequence). The CDR3 covers 13 residues. V lost 5 bases and J lost 9, with 12 bases in between. The CDR3 region has the DNA TGTGCCAGCAGGCGAGGGCTCGGTTCACCCCTCCACTTT. Its protein product is CASRRGLGSPLHF.